What follows are 20 T cell receptor beta chains derived from one specimen sequenced in a study of cytomegalovirus exposure and HLA in healthy donors. PCR used 60 Vbeta primers and 13 Jbeta primers. Assay used: immunoSEQ multiplex PCR; TCRdb lists only in-frame clones, some missing. Here the sample spans 100,000 to 150,000 clones, roughly 77% being singletons. What was sequenced was PBMCs. These receptors were obtained from a young man in good health and CMV-seronegative.

In the case of this clone: This specimen includes other DNA sequences encoding the same CDR3. The chain links TRBV9 to TRBJ1-1, with D tentatively TRBD1 (6 bases). CDR3 size: 15 residues. Trimming shortened V by 2 bases and J by 4 bases, and 15 bases separated the two germline ends. CDR1 SGDLS and CDR2 YYNGEE come from the germline V gene. CDR3 protein: CASSVRGAGATEAFF. Written as DNA, the CDR3 is TGTGCCAGCAGCGTTAGGGGCGCGGGGGCCACTGAAGCTTTCTTT. Combining the CDR3 with reference TRBV9 and TRBJ1-1 gives the whole variable domain DSGVTQTPKHLITATGQRVTLRCSPRSGDLSVYWYQQSLDQGLQFLIQYYNGEERAKGNILERFSAQQFPDLHSELNLSSLELGDSALYFCASSVRGAGATEAFFGQGTRLTVV.

The chain uses TRBV7-2 and TRBJ2-2, with TRBD1 matching over 10 bases. V gave up 11 bases and J gave up 3 bases; unmatched junction bases: 15. The CDR3 is 17 residues long. Looked up from germline, CDR1 is SGHTA and CDR2 is FQGNSA. CDR3 in DNA: TGTGCCTCGGGACAGGGGCCCTTGGGGTCGGACACCGGGGAGCTGTTTTTT. Its translation is CASGQGPLGSDTGELFF.

CDR3 sequence reads: CASSADWTGGSPLHF. For the CDR3, the DNA is TGTGCCAGCAGTGCGGACTGGACAGGGGGTTCACCCCTCCACTTT. The gene calls are TRBV6-5 and TRBJ1-6; 10 bases line up with TRBD1. Germline-derived CDR1 and CDR2 are MNHEY and SVGAGI. V lost 5 bases to trimming and J lost 9 bases; unmatched junction nucleotides: 7. CDR3 length equals 15 residues.

The chain joins TRBV7-3 to TRBJ1-1, with 7 bases matching TRBD1. The CDR3 extends over 13 amino acids. V gave up 5 bases and J gave up 5 bases; unmatched junction bases: 5. Germline-derived CDR1 and CDR2 are SGHTA and FQGTGA. The CDR3 region has the DNA TGTGCCAGCAGCCACCAGGGGGAGACTGAAGCTTTCTTT. This encodes CASSHQGETEAFF. The full variable domain, its missing parts supplied by reference TRBV7-3 and TRBJ1-1, is GAGVSQTPSNKVTEKGKYVELRCDPISGHTALYWYRQSLGQGPEFLIYFQGTGAADDSGLPNDRFFAVRPEGSVSTLKIQRTERGDSAVYLCASSHQGETEAFFGQGTRLTVV.

The V gene is TRBV5-8, the J gene TRBJ2-1; 8 positions match TRBD2. The germline gives CDR1 SGHTS, CDR2 YDEGEE. Trimming removed 1 base from V and 7 bases from J; junction bases left unmatched: 7. The CDR3 extends over 15 amino acids. The CDR3 DNA follows: TGTGCCAGCAGCTTGTTTCGGGGGGGGATGAATGAGCAGTTCTTC. It translates to CASSLFRGGMNEQFF.

This clone was picked up one time. The chain employs TRBV6-6 and TRBJ2-7; 8 positions agree with TRBD1. V trimming: 5 bases; J trimming: 0 bases; junction bases outside the gene matches: 6. Germline V gene lookup returns CDR1 MNHNY and CDR2 SVGAGI (reference sequence). The CDR3 length is 15 residues. CDR3 sequence reads: CASSGTGDSSYEQYF. The CDR3 DNA reads as TGTGCCAGCAGTGGGACAGGCGATAGCTCCTACGAGCAGTACTTC.

This clone was counted a few times. This chain connects TRBV5-8 to TRBJ1-1; weak D call: TRBD1 (5 bases). With 3 bases removed from V and 4 bases from J, the gap between germline ends came to 13 bases. The CDR3 extends over 14 amino acids. Germline V CDR1 and CDR2: SGHTS, YDEGEE. In nucleotides, the CDR3 is TGTGCCAGCAGCTGGGGACTTCAGGGCACTGAAGCTTTCTTT. Translating gives CASSWGLQGTEAFF. Filled out from reference TRBV5-8 and TRBJ1-1, the complete variable domain reads EAGVTQSPTHLIKTRGQQATLRCSPISGHTSVYWYQQALGLGLQFLLWYDEGEERNRGNFPPRFSGRQFPNYSSELNVNALELEDSALYLCASSWGLQGTEAFFGQGTRLTVV.

This clone has more than one count but fewer than ten. This chain links TRBV7-9 with TRBJ2-1; 8 bases fit TRBD1. CDR3 length: 17 residues. V shed 5 bases and J 7 bases; nucleotides not matched to a gene: 16. Germline V gene sequence: CDR1 SEHNR, CDR2 FQNEAQ (reference sequence). CDR3: CASSPEPPGQVPNEQFF. For the CDR3, the DNA is TGTGCCAGCAGCCCTGAACCACCGGGACAGGTTCCTAATGAGCAGTTCTTC. Variable domain in full (rest from reference TRBV7-9 and TRBJ2-1): DTGVSQNPRHKITKRGQNVTFRCDPISEHNRLYWYRQTLGQGPEFLTYFQNEAQLEKSRLLSDRFSAERPKGSFSTLEIQRTEQGDSAMYLCASSPEPPGQVPNEQFFGPGTRLTVL.

This clone was seen ten or more times. This rearrangement joins TRBV6-5 to TRBJ2-3; D is perhaps TRBD2 (5 bases). The CDR3 is made up of 13 amino acids. Trimming removed 6 bases at V and 0 bases at J, with 7 bases between. The germline CDR1 and CDR2 sequences are MNHEY and SVGAGI. The CDR3 is CASRGASTDTQYF. The CDR3 DNA follows: TGTGCCAGCAGGGGAGCTAGCACAGATACGCAGTATTTT.

The gene calls are TRBV11-1 and TRBJ1-6; 7 positions match TRBD1. The CDR3 has 15 residues. V was clipped by 2 bases and J by 11 bases; unmatched bases: 9. The germline gives CDR1 SGHAT, CDR2 FQDESV (reference sequence). The CDR3 here is CASSLLGQSTPPLHF. For the CDR3, the DNA is TGTGCCAGCAGCTTATTGGGACAGTCGACCCCACCCCTCCACTTT.

The chain carries TRBV2 and TRBJ2-5; a weak D match, TRBD1 (6 bases). CDR3 size: 14 residues. CDR1 and CDR2 (germline): SNHLY, FYNNEI. V was cut by 0 bases and J by 4 bases, with 9 bases left in between. The CDR3 region is CASSEANRVETQYF. CDR3 coding DNA: TGTGCCAGCAGTGAAGCGAACAGGGTAGAGACCCAGTACTTC.

The V and J genes are TRBV2 and TRBJ2-1; no clear D gene. There are 11 residues in the CDR3. The ends were cut back, 6 bases at V and 9 bases at J, with 9 bases in the middle. The germline V gene has CDR1 SNHLY and CDR2 FYNNEI. Here the CDR3 reads CASSMPSEQFF. CDR3 in DNA: TGTGCCAGCAGCATGCCCAGTGAGCAGTTCTTC.

With regard to this clone: Other DNA sequences within the sample encode an identical CDR3. The chain carries TRBV2 and TRBJ2-3; TRBD2 matches 13 bases. The CDR3 sequence is 16 residues long. CDR1 is SNHLY and CDR2 is FYNNEI in the germline V gene. V shed 5 bases, J shed 3 bases, and the junction held 5 bases outside the gene matches. As DNA, the CDR3 is TGTGCCAGCAGTCTACTAGCGGGGGGGCGGACAGATACGCAGTATTTT. Protein sequence: CASSLLAGGRTDTQYF. The entire variable domain, with the rest obtained from reference TRBV2 and TRBJ2-3, is as follows: EPEVTQTPSHQVTQMGQEVILRCVPISNHLYFYWYRQILGQKVEFLVSFYNNEISEKSEIFDDQFSVERPDGSNFTLKIRSTKLEDSAMYFCASSLLAGGRTDTQYFGPGTRLTVL.

V is TRBV27 and J is TRBJ2-7; perhaps TRBD2 as D (6 bases). Trimming removed 2 bases from V and 2 bases from J, with 16 bases in between. Germline CDR1 is MNHEY and CDR2 is SMNVEV (reference sequence). CDR3 size: 16 residues. The CDR3 sequence is CASSLGGGVGTYEQYF. The CDR3 DNA reads TGTGCCAGCAGTTTAGGAGGCGGGGTGGGGACCTACGAGCAGTACTTC.

The chain uses TRBV7-9 and TRBJ2-5; TRBD2 might be the D (7 bases). Trimming cost V 1 base and J 2 bases, with 11 bases left between them. The CDR3 is made up of 15 amino acids. CDR1 SEHNR and CDR2 FQNEAQ come from the germline V gene (reference sequence). CDR3: CASSLDGGPQETQYF. The CDR3 DNA sequence: TGTGCCAGCAGCTTAGACGGGGGGCCTCAAGAGACCCAGTACTTC.

The chain has TRBV28 and TRBJ1-1, with D hard to call. The CDR3 runs to 15 residues. Germline CDR1 is MDHEN and CDR2 is SYDVKM. V was shortened by 6 bases and J by 4 bases, with 18 bases between the two germline ends. The CDR3 DNA reads as TGTGCCAGCAGCCGAAGAACCGGGGTTATCACTGAAGCTTTCTTT. Its translation: CASSRRTGVITEAFF. Full variable domain (rest looked up from reference TRBV28 and TRBJ1-1): DVKVTQSSRYLVKRTGEKVFLECVQDMDHENMFWYRQDPGLGLRLIYFSYDVKMKEKGDIPEGYSVSREKKERFSLILESASTNQTSMYLCASSRRTGVITEAFFGQGTRLTVV.

This chain connects TRBV11-2 to TRBJ1-2, with a possible D match to TRBD1 (5 bases). The V end was cut by 3 bases, the J end by 10 bases, with 15 bases between. Germline CDR1 and CDR2: SGHAT and FQNNGV. This CDR3 is 13 amino acids long. The CDR3 here is CASSFLDRRAYTF. The CDR3 DNA reads TGTGCCAGCAGCTTCCTCGACAGACGAGCCTACACCTTC.

J is TRBJ2-5 and V is TRBV6-1; no clear D. The V end was cut by 6 bases, the J end by 9 bases, with 17 bases between. Germline CDR1 is MNHNS and CDR2 is SASEGT. The CDR3 runs to 13 residues. The DNA of the CDR3 is TGTGCCAGCAGGCCCGACTTCCGAATAGCCCAGTACTTC. As protein: CASRPDFRIAQYF.

The gene calls are TRBV10-2 and TRBJ2-3, with 8 positions matching TRBD2. This CDR3 contains 16 residues. Germline values: CDR1 WSHSY, CDR2 SAAADI. With 7 bases clipped from V and 2 bases from J, the junction kept 11 bases outside the gene matches. In nucleotides, the CDR3 is TGCGCCAGCAAGGAAACGGGGGGGCACCTCACAGATACGCAGTATTTT. It translates to CASKETGGHLTDTQYF.

V usage is TRBV7-8 and J usage is TRBJ2-5; 13 bases match TRBD2. There are 17 residues in the CDR3. Per germline, CDR1 SGHVS and CDR2 FQNEAQ. Germline trimming cut 5 bases from V and 5 bases from J; bases unmatched to any gene: 11. CDR3 in amino acids: CASSPDRLAGGRETQYF. As DNA, the CDR3 is TGTGCCAGCAGCCCCGATAGACTAGCGGGGGGACGGGAGACCCAGTACTTC.